This T cell receptor (beta chain) is drawn from a study of T cell clones after liver transplantation. Background on the study: Post-transplant blood was tracked for graft-donor-reactive T cell clones identified in a pre-transplant mixed lymphocyte reaction.

The repertoire was sequenced with immunoSEQ multiplex PCR; TCRdb's copy has only in-frame clones and lacks some. Among tens of thousands of clones listed, roughly 85% were seen once. V lost 4 bases and J 5 bases, leaving 6 bases between the germline ends. The CDR3 extends over 11 amino acids. Germline V lookup: CDR1 SGHRS, CDR2 YFSETQ. This chain uses TRBV5-1 with TRBJ1-1; D gene ambiguous. The source material was CD4+ T cells from blood, sampled at the 22-month timepoint. This receptor was obtained from a human patient who received a liver transplant. Certain T cells may be donor cells from the graft. CDR3 amino acids: CASSERTEAFF. The CDR3 region has the DNA TGCGCCAGCAGCGAGAGGACTGAAGCTTTCTTT. The entire variable domain, with the rest obtained from reference TRBV5-1 and TRBJ1-1, is as follows: KAGVTQTPRYLIKTRGQQVTLSCSPISGHRSVSWYQQTPGQGLQFLFEYFSETQRNKGNFPGRFSGRQFSNSRSEMNVSTLELGDSALYLCASSERTEAFFGQGTRLTVV.